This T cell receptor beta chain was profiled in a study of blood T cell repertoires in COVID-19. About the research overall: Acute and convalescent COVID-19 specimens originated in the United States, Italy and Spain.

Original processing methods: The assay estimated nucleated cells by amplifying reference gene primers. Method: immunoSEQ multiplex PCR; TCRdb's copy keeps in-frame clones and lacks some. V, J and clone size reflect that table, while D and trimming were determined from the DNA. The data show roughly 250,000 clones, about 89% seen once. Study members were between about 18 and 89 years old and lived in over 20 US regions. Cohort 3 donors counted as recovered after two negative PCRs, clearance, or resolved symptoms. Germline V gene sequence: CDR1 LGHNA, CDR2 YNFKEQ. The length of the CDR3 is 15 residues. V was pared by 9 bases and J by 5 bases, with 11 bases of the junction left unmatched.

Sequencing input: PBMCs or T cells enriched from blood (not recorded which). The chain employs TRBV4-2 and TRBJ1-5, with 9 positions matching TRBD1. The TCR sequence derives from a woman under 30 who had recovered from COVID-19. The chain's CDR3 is CARHGQGNFYQPQHF. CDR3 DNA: TGTGCCAGACACGGACAGGGGAACTTTTATCAGCCCCAGCATTTT.